Sequencing of this T cell receptor beta chain was carried out in a study of T cell changes during pregnancy in multiple sclerosis. Libraries were prepared by immunoSEQ multiplex PCR; TCRdb keeps only in-frame clonotypes and omits some of them. The sample carries tens of thousands of clones, roughly 93% recorded once. Germline lookup yields CDR1 SNHLY and CDR2 FYNNEI. V lost 1 base to trimming and J lost 8 bases, with 11 bases between them. The CDR3 is 13 amino acids. The specimen sequenced was PBMCs (not recorded whether the cells were cultured). The clonotype originates from a female donor with multiple sclerosis, enrolled in a pregnancy study. The rearrangement uses TRBV2 and TRBJ1-2; a weak D match, TRBD1 (6 bases). The DNA for the CDR3 is TGTGCCAGCAGTGAAGTAGAGGGGGAAGGCTACACCTTC. It specifies CASSEVEGEGYTF.